This record covers a single T cell receptor (beta chain). The antigen remains undetermined. The entry originates in a study of cytomegalovirus exposure and HLA in healthy donors. Study overall: The Caucasian-associated ancestry cluster contained 81% of the roughly 390 genotyped donors. Overall study findings and caveats: Three chains linked to CMV were shown in vitro to be specific for CMV antigens. Accurate prediction of most subjects' HLA-A and HLA-B alleles from TCR beta sequences was reported.

The CDR3 totals 15 residues. After removal of 2 bases from V and 3 bases from J, the junction contained 5 bases not matched to a gene. The germline V gene encodes CDR1 MNHEY and CDR2 SMNVEV (reference sequence). PCR used 60 Vbeta primers and 13 Jbeta primers. Per the original data handling: It was a later analysis that counted tens of millions of unique TCR beta chains, of which roughly 10 million were shared. Libraries were prepared by immunoSEQ multiplex PCR; TCRdb keeps only in-frame clonotypes and omits some of them. That table is the source of V, J and clone size, and D and trimming were worked out from the DNA. Of roughly 180,000 clones in the sample, about 80% were seen once.

The chain employs TRBV27 and TRBJ2-7; TRBD2 matches 9 bases. This TCR was sampled from a young man in good health and CMV-seronegative. Source material: PBMCs. The CDR3 DNA sequence: TGTGCCAGCAGTTTAACCCATAGCGGGGGCTACGAGCAGTACTTC. This codes for CASSLTHSGGYEQYF.